This T cell receptor (beta chain) came from a study of cytomegalovirus exposure and HLA in healthy donors. Profiled with immunoSEQ multiplex PCR; TCRdb holds only in-frame clones, not every one. The profile covers about 220,000 clones, with roughly 84% appearing a single time and about 14% taken by the ten largest. Concerning this clone: The antigen is unknown.

Regarding the study as a whole: The majority of TCR sequences were rare, yet some public TCRs appeared in many donors.

The CDR3 consists of 16 residues. CDR1 and CDR2 (germline): KGHSH, LQKENI. V was clipped by 2 bases and J by 0 bases, with 10 bases between them. Material for sequencing was PBMCs. This clonotype originated in a woman in her twenties or thirties in good health and CMV-seropositive. The gene calls are TRBV18 and TRBJ2-2; no reliable D call. CDR3 coding DNA: TGTGCCAGCTCACCAATGATGGGTACGAACACCGGGGAGCTGTTTTTT. Residues: CASSPMMGTNTGELFF.